These 27 T cell receptor beta chains originate from one sample sequenced in a study of blood T cell repertoires in COVID-19. Assay used: immunoSEQ multiplex PCR; TCRdb lists only in-frame clones, some missing. The repertoire holds roughly 190,000 clones, with about 83% as singletons. The sample comprised PBMCs or T cells enriched from blood (not recorded which). The receptors originated from a woman in her thirties who had been exposed to COVID-19.

CDR3 sequence (DNA): TGTGCCACCACTTCCTCAGCGCCGCGCTCCTACAATGAGCAGTTCTTC. Its protein is CATTSSAPRSYNEQFF. V usage is TRBV24-1 and J usage is TRBJ2-1; D ambiguous. V lost 8 bases and J lost 0, with 16 bases in between. The germline gives CDR1 KGHDR, CDR2 SFDVKD. This CDR3 spans 16 amino acids.

The J gene is TRBJ1-1, the V gene TRBV11-3, with 7 positions matching TRBD1. This CDR3 comprises 14 residues. J lost 5 bases, V lost 3 bases, and 6 bases had no gene match. Germline V gene data show CDR1 as SGHNT and CDR2 as YENEEA. This CDR3 is CASSFGRGSTEAFF. The CDR3 nucleotides read TGTGCCAGCAGCTTCGGCAGGGGGTCTACTGAAGCTTTCTTT.

The chain carries TRBV7-2 and TRBJ1-1; the D gene is possibly TRBD1 (6 bases). V lost 3 bases and J 0 bases, leaving 11 bases between the germline ends. The germline V gene has CDR1 SGHTA and CDR2 FQGNSA. The CDR3 consists of 15 residues. In nucleotides, the CDR3 is TGTGCCAGCAGCTTCAGAGGGGGAATGAACACTGAAGCTTTCTTT. It yields the protein CASSFRGGMNTEAFF.

V gene TRBV7-9 combines with J gene TRBJ2-1; 9 bases fit TRBD2. CDR1 and CDR2 from the germline V gene are SEHNR and FQNEAQ (reference sequence). V was pared by 1 base and J by 3 bases, with 4 bases of the junction left unmatched. This CDR3 has 16 amino acids. DNA of the CDR3: TGTGCCAGCAGCTTAGAGCTAGCGGGGATCTACAATGAGCAGTTCTTC. Translating it yields CASSLELAGIYNEQFF.

The rearrangement joins TRBV15 to TRBJ2-3; 8 bases align to TRBD1. There are 16 residues in the CDR3. V was pared by 3 bases and J by 4 bases, with 9 bases of the junction left unmatched. CDR1 LNHNV and CDR2 YYDKDF come from the germline V gene (reference sequence). The CDR3 nucleotides are TGTGCCACCAGCAGGGACGACAGGGGTCTCGCAGATACGCAGTATTTT. Its protein is CATSRDDRGLADTQYF. The variable domain in full, with the rest retrieved from reference TRBV15 and TRBJ2-3, is DAMVIQNPRYQVTQFGKPVTLSCSQTLNHNVMYWYQQKSSQAPKLLFHYYDKDFNNEADTPDNFQSRRPNTSFCFLDIRSPGLGDTAMYLCATSRDDRGLADTQYFGPGTRLTVL.

V usage is TRBV2 and J usage is TRBJ1-1, with D possibly TRBD1 on 5 matching bases. The length of the CDR3 is 11 residues. Between the trimmed V and J ends, which lost 9 bases and 1 base, there was a span of 6 bases. Germline CDR1 and CDR2: SNHLY and FYNNEI. The CDR3 sequence is CARGRNTEAFF. The CDR3 DNA reads as TGTGCCAGGGGGCGGAACACTGAAGCTTTCTTT.

This clone was observed once. This sequence joins TRBV2 and TRBJ1-1; 7 bases agree with TRBD1. J lost 0 bases, V lost 2 bases, and 9 bases had no gene match. The CDR3 length is 17 residues. CDR1 and CDR2 from the germline V gene are SNHLY and FYNNEI. The DNA of the CDR3 is TGTGCCAGCAGTGAACCGAACAGGGGAGGAATGAACACTGAAGCTTTCTTT. This encodes CASSEPNRGGMNTEAFF.

V usage is TRBV21-1 and J usage is TRBJ1-2; the table assigns TRBD1, which was not confirmed against the DNA. TRBV21-1 is described as a pseudogene. The CDR3 length is 16 residues. Here the CDR3 reads CASSKENGRNGYGYTF. The CDR3, as DNA: TGTGCCAGCAGCAAAGAGAATGGGCGAAACGGCTATGGCTACACCTTC.

In this sample, this clone turned up once. The chain couples TRBV7-2 to TRBJ1-1; possible D gene TRBD1, 6 bases. The CDR3 has 14 residues. Germline-derived CDR1 and CDR2 are SGHTA and FQGNSA. V lost 6 bases and J 5 bases, leaving 16 bases between the germline ends. CDR3 nucleotide sequence: TGTGCCAGCAGACCAGGGGCGCGGTCAACTGAAGCTTTCTTT. This translates into CASRPGARSTEAFF.

The chain combines TRBV6-5 with TRBJ1-4; TRBD1 agrees at 7 bases. The CDR3 is made up of 12 amino acids. CDR1 MNHEY and CDR2 SVGAGI come from the germline V gene. V shed 11 bases, J shed 5 bases, and the junction held 5 bases outside the gene matches. The CDR3 reads CAGGQANEKLFF. For the CDR3, the DNA is TGTGCCGGCGGACAGGCAAATGAAAAACTGTTTTTT.

The rearrangement uses TRBV27 and TRBJ1-6; D not certain. V lost 0 bases, J lost 0 bases, and 12 bases lay in between. The length of the CDR3 is 18 residues. CDR1 and CDR2 (germline): MNHEY, SMNVEV (reference sequence). CDR3 coding DNA: TGTGCCAGCAGTTTATCGATTCGGAGTAGCTCCTATAATTCACCCCTCCACTTT. Protein: CASSLSIRSSSYNSPLHF.

The chain links TRBV19 to TRBJ2-5, with 11 bases aligning to TRBD2. Trimming removed 3 bases from V and 6 bases from J; junction bases left unmatched: 15. The germline CDR1 and CDR2 sequences are LNHDA and SQIVND (reference sequence). The CDR3 contains 18 residues. Written as DNA, the CDR3 is TGTGCCAGTAGTATGATAGGCCCATTAGCGGGGGGGCCGAAGACCCAGTACTTC. Protein: CASSMIGPLAGGPKTQYF.

This clone was counted once. The chain employs TRBV14 and TRBJ2-5; D ambiguous. Germline-derived CDR1 and CDR2 are SGHDN and FVKESK. The CDR3 is made up of 15 amino acids. Trimming stripped 4 bases from V and 0 bases from J, with 12 bases between. The CDR3 loop reads CASSRSALYQETQYF. The CDR3 nucleotides read TGTGCCAGCAGCCGGAGCGCGTTGTACCAAGAGACCCAGTACTTC.

The chain employs TRBV5-4 and TRBJ1-2; no firm D call. The germline gives CDR1 SGHNT, CDR2 YYREEE (reference sequence). V was shortened by 3 bases and J by 8 bases, with 11 bases between the two germline ends. The length of the CDR3 is 12 residues. In DNA form, the CDR3 reads TGTGCCAGCAGCTCCGGGTTCGAGGGCTACACCTTC. It encodes CASSSGFEGYTF.

V gene TRBV27 combines with J gene TRBJ1-2; unclear D gene. Trimming took 8 bases from V and 1 from J, leaving 14 bases between them. Germline V lookup: CDR1 MNHEY, CDR2 SMNVEV (reference sequence). The CDR3 extends over 14 amino acids. DNA of the CDR3: TGTGCCAGCGGTGAGGCTGGCCTTAACTATGGCTACACCTTC. This sequence encodes CASGEAGLNYGYTF.

This sequence joins TRBV7-6 and TRBJ2-5, with D possibly being TRBD2 (5 bases). CDR1 is SGHVS and CDR2 is FNYEAQ in the germline V gene. This CDR3 contains 14 residues. V was cut by 1 base and J by 7 bases, with 13 bases left in between. In nucleotides, the CDR3 is TGTGCCAGCAGCTTAGACGGGATTAAACGGACCCAGTACTTC. Translating it yields CASSLDGIKRTQYF.

The chain couples TRBV5-4 to TRBJ2-7; the match to TRBD1 covers 9 bases. This CDR3 region has 15 residues. With V trimmed by 4 bases and J by 3 bases, 8 bases remained unmatched. Germline CDR1 is SGHNT and CDR2 is YYREEE (reference sequence). Here the CDR3 reads CASSQTGTGLYEQYF. Written as DNA, the CDR3 is TGTGCCAGCAGCCAAACCGGGACAGGGCTCTACGAGCAGTACTTC.

The chain uses TRBV18 and TRBJ1-1, with 7 bases aligning to TRBD1. CDR3 length equals 14 residues. V dropped 6 bases and J dropped 5; count of bases not matched to a gene: 9. Germline V gene lookup returns CDR1 KGHSH and CDR2 LQKENI. The CDR3 coding sequence is TGTGCCAGCTCCCGTTTAGACAGGGAAACTGAAGCTTTCTTT. The encoded protein is CASSRLDRETEAFF.

The chain carries TRBV19 and TRBJ2-3, with D tentatively TRBD2 (5 bases). Trimming took 1 base from V and 5 from J, leaving 7 bases between them. This CDR3 comprises 13 residues. CDR1 is LNHDA and CDR2 is SQIVND in the germline V gene (reference sequence). This CDR3 is CASSIGRGDTQYF. The DNA for the CDR3 is TGTGCCAGTAGTATAGGACGGGGAGATACGCAGTATTTT.

The chain has TRBV5-4 and TRBJ1-2; D not resolved. The CDR3 is 13 amino acids. Germline lookup yields CDR1 SGHNT and CDR2 YYREEE (reference sequence). V was trimmed by 0 bases and J by 7 bases, leaving 10 bases between them. The CDR3 sequence: CASSLAGSAGYTF. The CDR3 DNA sequence: TGTGCCAGCAGCTTGGCGGGGTCGGCTGGCTACACCTTC.

This clone was picked up a small number of times. The CDR3 DNA reads as TGTGCCAGCAGCGTGGGACAGGGCGGGACTGAAGCTTTCTTT. This sequence encodes CASSVGQGGTEAFF. The chain links TRBV13 to TRBJ1-1; 9 nucleotides line up with TRBD1. This CDR3 comprises 14 residues. V lost 5 bases to trimming and J lost 5 bases; unmatched junction nucleotides: 6. Per the germline V gene, CDR1 is PRHDT and CDR2 is FYEKMQ (reference sequence).

This clone is a singleton in its sample. This chain links TRBV25-1 with TRBJ2-5; D is possibly TRBD2 (6 bases). The V end was cut by 10 bases, the J end by 6 bases, with 15 bases between. In germline, CDR1 is MGHDK, CDR2 SYGVNS. The CDR3 totals 12 residues. The CDR3 here is CATSRERKTQYF. The CDR3 DNA follows: TGTGCCACCTCCCGGGAGAGGAAGACCCAGTACTTC.

The chain joins TRBV19 to TRBJ1-2; TRBD1 agrees at 7 bases. CDR3 length: 16 amino acids. Trimming at V came to 5 bases and at J to 0 bases, leaving 9 bases not matched to a gene. The germline CDR1 and CDR2 sequences are LNHDA and SQIVND (reference sequence). DNA of the CDR3: TGTGCCAGTAGTTCAGACAGGGATCCTCCTAACTATGGCTACACCTTC. Encoded protein: CASSSDRDPPNYGYTF.

This clone was detected only a few times. The chain recombines TRBV4-1 with TRBJ2-3, with TRBD2 identical over 10 bases. The CDR3 has 20 residues. The V gene's germline CDR1 is MGHRA and CDR2 YSYEKL. V dropped 0 bases and J dropped 1; count of bases not matched to a gene: 13. This chain's CDR3 is CASSQDQGLAGDLGTDTQYF. The CDR3 DNA follows: TGCGCCAGCAGCCAAGATCAGGGCCTAGCGGGGGACCTTGGCACAGATACGCAGTATTTT.

The rearrangement uses TRBV18 and TRBJ2-7; a weak D match, TRBD2 (7 bases). V was cut by 4 bases and J by 7 bases, with 20 bases left in between. CDR1 KGHSH and CDR2 LQKENI come from the germline V gene. The CDR3 length is 15 residues. This CDR3 reads CASSQSIPQGGEQYF. The DNA of the CDR3 is TGTGCCAGCTCACAATCCATCCCACAGGGAGGGGAGCAGTACTTC.

The chain carries TRBV4-1 and TRBJ2-7; a possible D gene is TRBD1 (6 bases). V shed 3 bases and J shed 4 bases, with 10 bases lying between them. The germline CDR1 and CDR2 sequences are MGHRA and YSYEKL. This CDR3 region has 13 residues. CDR3 sequence: CASSQSQGYEQYF. In DNA, the CDR3 is TGCGCCAGCAGCCAGTCCCAGGGGTACGAGCAGTACTTC.

This rearrangement joins TRBV18 to TRBJ1-1; D perhaps matches TRBD1 (5 bases). Germline values: CDR1 KGHSH, CDR2 LQKENI. V was cut by 1 base and J by 9 bases, with 18 bases left in between. CDR3 size: 15 residues. CDR3 sequence: CASSPLPQTAYQAFF. The CDR3 nucleotides are TGTGCCAGCTCACCACTTCCCCAGACAGCATACCAAGCTTTCTTT.